These T cell receptor beta chains were read from a single sample in a study of blood T cell repertoires in COVID-19. TCRdb's copy holds only in-frame clones and misses some; the assay was immunoSEQ multiplex PCR. The table lists around 140,000 clones, around 84% of them singletons, with 2% to 3% in the top ten. The sequenced material came from PBMCs or T cells enriched from blood (not recorded which). Receptors originate from a man between 35 and 55 years old with acute COVID-19. The CDR3 runs from the conserved cysteine through the conserved F or W. The D gene is left open where the match is weak. Size is stated for part of the rows, as once, few or many counts, or as a class when the clone is expanded.

size: NA
D: TRBD2
J: TRBJ2-7
V: TRBV10-3
CDR3: CAISDQNLRGDEQYF
DNA: TGTGCCATCAGTGACCAGAACTTACGGGGGGACGAGCAGTACTTC

size: many
D: NA
J: TRBJ2-3
V: TRBV18
CDR3: CASSLLGTDTQYF
DNA: TGTGCCAGCTCACTGCTAGGAACAGATACGCAGTATTTT

size: NA
D: TRBD2
J: TRBJ2-5
V: TRBV19
CDR3: CASSMRASGRSETQYF
DNA: TGTGCCAGTAGTATGCGGGCTAGCGGGAGGTCAGAGACCCAGTACTTC

size: NA
D: NA
J: TRBJ1-3
V: TRBV11-2
CDR3: CASSLGHSGNTIYF
DNA: TGTGCCAGCAGCTTAGGGCACTCTGGAAACACCATATATTTT

size: NA
D: TRBD2
J: TRBJ2-5
V: TRBV5-1
CDR3: CASSLVSGLGEETQYF
DNA: TGCGCCAGCAGCTTGGTTTCCGGACTAGGAGAAGAGACCCAGTACTTC

size: NA
D: TRBD1
J: TRBJ1-5
V: TRBV7-9
CDR3: CASSLGTGVENNQPQHF
DNA: TGTGCCAGCAGCTTAGGGACAGGGGTCGAGAACAATCAGCCCCAGCATTTT

size: once
D: TRBD1
J: TRBJ2-2
V: TRBV28
CDR3: CASRGQGANTGELFF
DNA: TGTGCCAGCAGAGGACAGGGAGCGAACACCGGGGAGCTGTTTTTT

size: NA
D: TRBD2
J: TRBJ2-1
V: TRBV7-9
CDR3: CASSLLAGDNEQFF
DNA: TGTGCCAGCAGCTTACTAGCGGGGGACAATGAGCAGTTCTTC

size: NA
D: TRBD1
J: TRBJ2-1
V: TRBV2
CDR3: CASSGTGRGHYNEQFF
DNA: TGTGCCAGCAGCGGGACAGGGAGGGGCCACTACAATGAGCAGTTCTTC

size: NA
D: TRBD1
J: TRBJ2-7
V: TRBV28
CDR3: CATKQGDYEQYF
DNA: TGTGCCACTAAACAGGGGGACTACGAGCAGTACTTC

size: NA
D: TRBD2
J: TRBJ2-7
V: TRBV6-5
CDR3: CASSGRGETYEQYF
DNA: TGTGCCAGCAGCGGGAGGGGGGAAACCTACGAGCAGTACTTC

size: NA
D: NA
J: TRBJ2-3
V: TRBV30
CDR3: CAWSTTRPSTDTQYF
DNA: TGTGCCTGGAGTACTACTAGACCTAGCACAGATACGCAGTATTTT

size: few
D: TRBD1
J: TRBJ1-2
V: TRBV10-2
CDR3: CASSPGGNGGYTF
DNA: TGCGCCAGCAGTCCAGGGGGTAATGGTGGCTACACCTTC

size: NA
D: NA
J: TRBJ2-7
V: TRBV28
CDR3: CATTGLSYEQYF
DNA: TGTGCCACCACAGGCCTCTCCTACGAGCAGTACTTC

size: NA
D: NA
J: TRBJ1-2
V: TRBV9
CDR3: CASSVGSKVVNYGYTF
DNA: TGTGCCAGCAGCGTAGGGAGTAAGGTAGTTAACTATGGCTACACCTTC

size: once
D: NA
J: TRBJ2-7
V: TRBV19
CDR3: CASRVDIFGEQYF
DNA: TGTGCCAGTAGGGTGGACATTTTTGGCGAGCAGTACTTC

size: NA
D: TRBD2
J: TRBJ2-1
V: TRBV9
CDR3: CASSPMVGTSGSNEQFF
DNA: TGTGCCAGCAGCCCCATGGTGGGGACTAGCGGGAGCAATGAGCAGTTCTTC

size: NA
D: TRBD2
J: TRBJ2-3
V: TRBV6-5
CDR3: CASSSSLAGGRNTQYF
DNA: TGTGCCAGCAGTTCTTCCCTAGCGGGGGGGCGGAATACGCAGTATTTT

size: NA
D: NA
J: TRBJ2-7
V: TRBV18
CDR3: CASSPPARASYEQYF
DNA: TGTGCCAGCTCACCACCCGCCAGGGCCTCCTACGAGCAGTACTTC

size: NA
D: NA
J: TRBJ1-1
V: TRBV7-2
CDR3: CASSPEVVVTEAFF
DNA: TGTGCCAGCAGCCCAGAGGTGGTTGTTACTGAAGCTTTCTTT

size: NA
D: NA
J: TRBJ1-1
V: TRBV28
CDR3: CASTPEGEGNTEAFF
DNA: TGTGCCAGCACCCCGGAGGGGGAGGGGAACACTGAAGCTTTCTTT

size: NA
D: NA
J: TRBJ2-2
V: TRBV12-3/TRBV12-4
CDR3: CASSRQRAGELFF
DNA: TGTGCCAGCAGCCGCCAACGGGCCGGGGAGCTGTTTTTT

size: NA
D: NA
J: TRBJ2-1
V: TRBV5-1
CDR3: CASSLVVSDEQFF
DNA: TGCGCCAGCAGCTTGGTCGTCAGCGATGAGCAGTTCTTC

size: NA
D: NA
J: TRBJ2-1
V: TRBV28
CDR3: CASIKTGSKNNEQFF
DNA: TGTGCCAGCATTAAGACAGGTTCCAAAAACAATGAGCAGTTCTTC

size: NA
D: TRBD1
J: TRBJ1-2
V: TRBV19
CDR3: CASTLDRGWGYTF
DNA: TGTGCCAGTACTTTGGACAGGGGCTGGGGCTACACCTTC

size: NA
D: NA
J: TRBJ1-1
V: TRBV19
CDR3: CASSIDRKNTEAFF
DNA: TGTGCCAGTAGTATCGACAGGAAGAACACTGAAGCTTTCTTT

size: NA
D: NA
J: TRBJ2-2
V: TRBV27
CDR3: CASGKGINTGELFF
DNA: TGTGCCAGCGGAAAGGGGATTAACACCGGGGAGCTGTTTTTT

size: NA
D: NA
J: TRBJ1-2
V: TRBV2
CDR3: CASSYNRVVNGYTF
DNA: TGTGCCAGCAGTTACAACAGGGTTGTTAATGGCTACACCTTC

size: once
D: TRBD2
J: TRBJ2-7
V: TRBV27
CDR3: CASSSIGLAGGEQYF
DNA: TGTGCCAGCAGTAGCATTGGACTAGCGGGAGGCGAGCAGTACTTC

size: once
D: NA
J: TRBJ1-1
V: TRBV11-1
CDR3: CASSPQGLNTEAFF
DNA: TGTGCCAGCAGCCCACAGGGATTGAACACTGAAGCTTTCTTT

size: NA
D: NA
J: TRBJ1-2
V: TRBV2
CDR3: CASSVLRGSFNYGYTF
DNA: TGTGCCAGCAGTGTACTGAGGGGGTCCTTTAACTATGGCTACACCTTC

size: NA
D: NA
J: TRBJ2-7
V: TRBV12-3/TRBV12-4
CDR3: CASSLDRGGEQYF
DNA: TGTGCCAGCAGTTTAGACAGGGGAGGCGAGCAGTACTTC

size: NA
D: NA
J: TRBJ1-2
V: TRBV19
CDR3: CASKMTGVSLRDGYTF
DNA: TGTGCCAGTAAGATGACAGGAGTATCCCTTCGCGATGGCTACACCTTC

size: NA
D: TRBD2
J: TRBJ2-1
V: TRBV24-1
CDR3: CATSAPGGRGNEQFF
DNA: TGTGCCACCAGTGCTCCGGGGGGGAGGGGCAATGAGCAGTTCTTC

size: NA
D: NA
J: TRBJ2-1
V: TRBV7-7
CDR3: CASSSGIASPYNEQFF
DNA: TGTGCTAGCAGCTCGGGGATAGCGTCTCCCTACAATGAGCAGTTCTTC

size: NA
D: NA
J: TRBJ1-2
V: TRBV27
CDR3: CASSFVEGDYGYTF
DNA: TGTGCCAGCAGTTTCGTCGAGGGTGACTATGGCTACACCTTC

size: NA
D: TRBD1
J: TRBJ1-6
V: TRBV6-5
CDR3: CASSYSGQGNNSPLHF
DNA: TGTGCCAGCAGTTACTCGGGACAGGGGAATAATTCACCCCTCCACTTT

size: NA
D: TRBD2
J: TRBJ2-1
V: TRBV5-6
CDR3: CASSLASGGYNEQFF
DNA: TGTGCCAGCAGCTTAGCTAGCGGGGGTTACAATGAGCAGTTCTTC

size: once
D: NA
J: TRBJ1-5
V: TRBV19
CDR3: CASSTSGGQQPQHF
DNA: TGTGCCAGTAGTACCTCCGGAGGGCAACAGCCCCAGCATTTT

size: NA
D: NA
J: TRBJ2-4
V: TRBV5-1
CDR3: CASSASQGLAKNIQYF
DNA: TGCGCCAGCAGCGCCTCTCAGGGTCTAGCCAAAAACATTCAGTACTTC

size: NA
D: TRBD2
J: TRBJ2-4
V: TRBV6-4
CDR3: CASRPLEIAGGRGNIQYF
DNA: TGTGCCAGCAGACCCCTTGAGATAGCGGGAGGCCGGGGGAACATTCAGTACTTC

size: NA
D: NA
J: TRBJ2-7
V: TRBV28
CDR3: CASSDRGRYEQYF
DNA: TGTGCCAGCAGCGATAGGGGCCGGTACGAGCAGTACTTC

size: NA
D: NA
J: TRBJ2-2
V: TRBV9
CDR3: CASSLGTNTGELFF
DNA: TGTGCCAGCAGCCTCGGGACGAACACCGGGGAGCTGTTTTTT

size: few
D: TRBD1
J: TRBJ1-1
V: TRBV5-1
CDR3: CASSHRGKSTEAFF
DNA: TGCGCCAGCAGCCACAGGGGGAAGAGCACTGAAGCTTTCTTT

size: NA
D: TRBD2
J: TRBJ2-5
V: TRBV7-2
CDR3: CASSLASGSRETQYF
DNA: TGTGCCAGCAGCTTAGCTAGCGGGAGTCGAGAGACCCAGTACTTC

size: NA
D: NA
J: TRBJ1-2
V: TRBV6-5
CDR3: CASSKKSGSYTF
DNA: TGTGCCAGCAGTAAAAAATCAGGGAGCTACACCTTC

size: once
D: TRBD2
J: TRBJ2-1
V: TRBV6-2/TRBV6-3
CDR3: CASSNSLFEIAGGRFF
DNA: TGTGCCAGCAGCAACTCCCTTTTTGAAATAGCGGGGGGTAGGTTCTTC

size: NA
D: TRBD2
J: TRBJ2-2
V: TRBV11-3
CDR3: CASSLGGTRGMELFF
DNA: TGTGCCAGCAGCTTAGGCGGGACTAGAGGGATGGAGCTGTTTTTT

size: NA
D: TRBD2
J: TRBJ2-1
V: TRBV6-5
CDR3: CASSLRLPGGNEQFF
DNA: TGTGCCAGCAGTTTGAGGCTTCCCGGGGGGAATGAGCAGTTCTTC

size: NA
D: NA
J: TRBJ2-2
V: TRBV12-5
CDR3: CASGSSTGELFF
DNA: TGTGCTAGTGGCTCTTCCACCGGGGAGCTGTTTTTT

size: NA
D: NA
J: TRBJ1-1
V: TRBV11-2
CDR3: CASSFRGRGNTEAFF
DNA: TGTGCCAGCAGCTTCCGTGGCAGGGGGAACACTGAAGCTTTCTTT

size: NA
D: TRBD2
J: TRBJ2-3
V: TRBV29-1
CDR3: CSVSRLADTTDTQYF
DNA: TGCAGCGTTTCCCGACTAGCGGATACCACAGATACGCAGTATTTT

size: NA
D: NA
J: TRBJ2-1
V: TRBV6-4
CDR3: CASSDSTQNHEQFF
DNA: TGTGCCAGCAGTGACTCTACACAGAACCATGAGCAGTTCTTC

size: NA
D: TRBD1
J: TRBJ1-2
V: TRBV18
CDR3: CASSLGTGPLMGDGYTF
DNA: TGTGCCAGCTCACTTGGGACAGGTCCTCTTATGGGGGATGGCTACACCTTC

size: NA
D: TRBD1
J: TRBJ1-2
V: TRBV7-9
CDR3: CASSHGTEYGYTF
DNA: TGTGCCAGCAGCCACGGGACAGAGTATGGCTACACCTTC

size: NA
D: NA
J: TRBJ1-6
V: TRBV7-9
CDR3: CASSLIGNGPLHF
DNA: TGTGCCAGCAGCTTAATCGGTAATGGACCCCTCCACTTT

size: once
D: NA
J: TRBJ2-3
V: TRBV5-1
CDR3: CASSFSTSTDTQYF
DNA: TGCGCCAGCAGCTTCTCGACAAGCACAGATACGCAGTATTTT

size: NA
D: NA
J: TRBJ1-6
V: TRBV7-9
CDR3: CASSLGAGPSEFWSLHF
DNA: TGTGCCAGCAGCTTAGGTGCTGGCCCCTCCGAATTTTGGTCCCTCCACTTT